The sequence of this T cell receptor (beta chain) was determined in a study of shared clonotypes between healthy human individuals (dated by TCRdb to 2020 to 2021). Study-wide context: Three men and a couple of women, aged 18 to 49 years, made up the cohort. For each donor, CD4 naive and CD4 memory were each given three plates, CD8 naive was given two plates, and CD8 memory was given one plate. Blood TCR repertoires of 5 or 6 healthy adults were deeply sequenced to estimate repertoire size and the extent of clonotype sharing between individuals. Different laboratories and diverse techniques were used to prepare libraries and sequence TCR repertoires, to increase sequencing depth and limit assay-specific biases. Leukapheresis yielded between about 0.85 and 10 billion PBMCs per donor.

The CDR3 numbers 15 residues from cysteine through phenylalanine. Of the read, only the CDR3 DNA is kept; its 45 bases are in frame from base 1. A note on this clone: No cognate antigen has been identified for it. The sample holds no much larger clone one base away, and base qualities are not on file.

What the study reported, not specific to this receptor: Across a few donors, about 4.5% of naive CD4, more than 3% of naive CD8, around 2.5% of memory CD4, and approximately 0.42% of memory CD8 clonotypes were shared. The genetic and exposure-history diversity represented was limited by the small number of donors. Sampling was restricted to blood, and TCR repertoires in tissue are likely to differ from TCR repertoires in blood. Larger estimated clonotype richness was generally found for naive subsets than for memory subsets. Rarefaction of sorted-subset datasets indicated incomplete sequencing despite the large sequencing depth. Pairwise subsampling indicated that sequencing depth was expected to affect the degree of clonotype sharing among donors. Clonotypes shared by all four sorted-subset donors showed higher generation probabilities than non-shared clonotypes.

Donors were healthy HIV-negative adults with no recently reported acute infections or vaccinations. Only Caucasian adults living in Nashville, Tennessee, USA were represented among the donors. CD4+ T cells were enriched by magnetic negative selection; naive cells were then positively selected on CD45RA, and the negative fraction formed the memory subset. Blood was collected by leukapheresis, and PBMCs were isolated by Ficoll-Histopaque density gradient centrifugation and then cryopreserved in liquid nitrogen vapor phase. Purity and quantity of every magnetically sorted T cell population were checked by analytical flow cytometry. Genomic DNA was isolated from every sorted fraction and measured by UV absorbance on a Nanodrop 2000c. TCR CDR3 regions were amplified from genomic DNA by multiplex PCR using the deep immunoSEQ assay. For each cell subset, the extracted genomic DNA was distributed evenly across all wells of several immunoSEQ 96-well plates, and each plate served as one replicate. Each replicate PCR for sorted subsets received roughly 0.2 ug genomic DNA, equal to about 30,000 T cell genomes. The purified libraries were quantified using a Qubit 3.0 fluorometer, sized with a Bioanalyzer 2100, and then quantified again using the KAPA Library Quantification kit. Each immunoSEQ 96-well plate was sequenced on its own single-read 150-cycle Illumina NextSeq 550 flow cell. The authors processed their data as follows. The immunoSEQ output contained only junctional sequences without quality scores, so filtering could not match that applied to full-length reads. To assign V/J genes and CDR3, sequences were annotated against IMGT germline references using PyIR, a Python wrapper for IgBLAST v1.9. Any read was removed if the V/J assignment was weak (E-value above 1e-6), the CDR3 was missing, or the read contained stop codons, out-of-frame junctions, or ambiguous translated residues. A V3J clonotype was defined by an identical inferred V gene, J gene, and CDR3 amino acid sequence. Percentage overlap between repertoires was calculated by dividing the number of shared unique clonotypes by the size of the smaller repertoire. Three approaches were used to assess repertoire richness: RTK rarefaction, the Chao1 estimator, and Recon v2.1 estimates of unobserved clonotypes. Generation probabilities were computed with OLGA for all TCRbeta clonotypes obtained by the gDNA method from several donors. The source is immuneACCESS, and TCRdb retained only in-frame sequences with V and J called. Part of the clones is not carried over; for the studies checked, unresolved V genes explain less than half of this, and the remainder is unexplained. The D gene and trimming were derived from the DNA, and the V and J assignments and clone size from that table. This sample gives 950,000 to 1,100,000 clones in total; 75% to 85% of them show up just once. The ten largest account for 0.55% to 0.7% of the sample.

The sequenced sample was memory CD4+ T cells from PBMCs. What the cell subset or site label conveys for this sample: CD45RA-negative fraction. The chain joins TRBV21-1 to TRBJ1-5; the table's D call TRBD1 went unverified against the DNA. TRBV21-1 is noted as a pseudogene. This TCR came from a man younger than 35 in good health. Some clones in this sample may be carry-over from other donors' samples. The CDR3 is CASSKALTESQPQHF. Here is the DNA: TGTGCCAGCAGCAAAGCCCTGACAGAAAGCCAGCCCCAGCATTTT.